This T cell receptor beta chain comes out of a study of molecular identifiers for immune sequencing clone quantification. Looking at the study overall: Replicate experiments divided RNA from around 18,000 or 91,000 naive CD8 cells into five parts and sequenced four.

Trimming took 5 bases from V and 2 from J; bases not matched to a gene: 6. The CDR3 has 14 amino acids. Germline lookup yields CDR1 MDHEN and CDR2 SYDVKM. Libraries from naive CD8 cells were generated from 20,000 to 1,000,000 sorted cells (with 10%, 30% or 50% RNA). As previously described, bulk TCR libraries were made using listed TCR primers. TCRdb re-called the PCR reads with MiXCR, one entry per CDR3 protein. The profile shows more than 550,000 distinct CDR3 sequences, about 25% of them singletons. The clonotype was recovered from a human donor in good health. Some libraries in this study had Jurkat cell RNA spiked in. The sequenced sample was naive CD8+ T cells from blood, with Jurkat cell RNA spiked in. Subset in this sample: FACS-sorted CD8+CD4-CCR7+CD45RA+ naive T cells. The chain links TRBV28 to TRBJ2-7, with TRBD1 matching 7 bases. CDR3 coding DNA: TGTGCCAGCAGTGACAGGGTTAGGGCCTACGAGCAGTACTTC. This encodes CASSDRVRAYEQYF. The full variable domain, its missing parts supplied by reference TRBV28 and TRBJ2-7, is DVKVTQSSRYLVKRTGEKVFLECVQDMDHENMFWYRQDPGLGLRLIYFSYDVKMKEKGDIPEGYSVSREKKERFSLILESASTNQTSMYLCASSDRVRAYEQYFGPGTRLTVT.